This T cell receptor beta chain was recorded in a study of blood T cell repertoires in COVID-19 (dated by TCRdb to the early 2020s). For the wider study: Samples from collaborators originated in the United States, Italy and Spain and spanned both the acute and convalescent phases of COVID-19. The prospective study material was composed of cDNA or gDNA derived from T cells, B-cell-depleted T cells, or PBMCs. Deeply sampled blood TCRbeta repertoires from subjects exposed to, actively infected with, or recovered from COVID-19 were included in the dataset. The repertoires were released in a freely available public database intended as a resource for research on the immune response to SARS-CoV-2. The samples were drawn from the first 160 participants of the ongoing ImmuneRACE study and from some 1,300 subjects provided by 6 global collaborators. The sample metadata nearly always contained a de-identified subject ID, COVID-19 status, age in years and sex. Where available, HLA class I and class II types were obtained from metadata supplied by the sample provider rather than from assay-based typing.

General study outcomes and caveats: The quantity of clinical and demographic metadata differed by source and by participant and was supplied without curation.

Regarding this clone: Its antigen is unknown. No base quality information exists; no much larger clone differs at one position.

The collaborating institutions used their own protocols to collect whole blood in K2EDTA tubes. Collaborator samples were shipped for TCRbeta analysis as frozen whole blood, isolated PBMCs, or DNA extracted from either sample type. CDR1 is given as SGHRS and CDR2 as YFSETQ, both from the germline V gene. V drops 4 bases and J drops 0 bases, leaving 15 bases in between. CDR3 length: 16 amino acids, cysteine to phenylalanine. Kept here is only the CDR3 DNA, which spans 48 bases and is read in frame from base 1. TCRbeta CDR3 regions were amplified from genomic DNA by means of the immunoSEQ Assay, a bias-controlled multiplex PCR. The published analysis was carried out like this. The number of nucleated cells in each sample was estimated by amplification of reference gene primers within the assay. To quantify the absolute abundance of each unique TCRbeta CDR3 rearrangement, sequence reads were collapsed and filtered. For each sample, productive Simpson clonality was calculated by taking the square root of Simpson's diversity index across productive rearrangements. Drawn from immuneACCESS, this table holds only the in-frame rearrangements with V and J called that TCRdb kept. Clones are partly lost; checked studies trace under half to an unresolved V gene and leave the rest unexplained. V and J calls and clone size are those listed in that table; D and trimming were worked out from the DNA. This sample gives 65,000 to 70,000 clones in total; roughly 85% of them show up just once. Roughly 2.9% of the sample is in the top ten clones.

The sequenced material came from peripheral blood. This chain joins TRBV5-1 to TRBJ2-3, with the D segment identity uncertain. The receptor's source is a man aged 80 or over with acute or convalescent COVID-19. The CDR3 loop reads CASSPRSSRSTDTQYF. The DNA sequence reads TGCGCCAGCAGCCCGAGGTCGTCCAGAAGCACAGATACGCAGTATTTT.